A selection of T cell receptor beta chains follows, all from one sample in a study of a mutant IDH1 vaccine in newly diagnosed glioma. Their target antigens are unknown. The table came from immunoSEQ multiplex PCR; TCRdb's copy has only in-frame clones and leaves some out. Among 45,000 to 70,000 clones, approximately 81% were seen once, and the ten largest hold approximately 3.6%. This material consisted of PBMCs, taken from a glioma patient whose treatment included an IDH1 peptide vaccine. Every receptor here comes from a man aged 30-40 years with glioma. The CDR3 runs from the conserved cysteine through the conserved F or W. D genes are given only for firm matches. The listing skips clone size in some rows; elsewhere it reads once, few, many or a size class.

d_call: .
clone_size: .
v_call: TRBV15
j_call: TRBJ1-2
cdr3_aa: CATSSPGEGWNGYTF
cdr3_nt: TGTGCCACCAGCAGTCCTGGTGAGGGGTGGAATGGCTACACCTTC

d_call: .
clone_size: .
v_call: TRBV6-5
j_call: TRBJ2-6
cdr3_aa: CASSYPGSGANVLTF
cdr3_nt: TGTGCCAGCAGTTACCCGGGTTCTGGGGCCAACGTCCTGACTTTC

d_call: .
clone_size: .
v_call: TRBV4-2
j_call: TRBJ1-5
cdr3_aa: CASSQEGGTRRDSNQPQHF
cdr3_nt: TGTGCCAGCAGCCAAGAGGGGGGGACCCGGCGGGATAGCAATCAGCCCCAGCATTTT

d_call: .
clone_size: .
v_call: TRBV28
j_call: TRBJ1-5
cdr3_aa: CASSPGIGPGRSQPQHF
cdr3_nt: TGTGCCAGCAGCCCAGGAATTGGGCCCGGAAGGAGTCAGCCCCAGCATTTT

d_call: .
clone_size: .
v_call: TRBV7-2
j_call: TRBJ2-7
cdr3_aa: CASSLDGRTYEQYF
cdr3_nt: TGTGCCAGCAGCTTAGACGGCCGAACCTACGAGCAGTACTTC

d_call: TRBD1
clone_size: .
v_call: TRBV5-1
j_call: TRBJ1-5
cdr3_aa: CASSEGTGNQPQHF
cdr3_nt: TGCGCCAGCAGCGAAGGGACAGGGAATCAGCCCCAGCATTTT

d_call: .
clone_size: .
v_call: TRBV5-1
j_call: TRBJ2-7
cdr3_aa: CASSRTGGGFQQYF
cdr3_nt: TGCGCCAGCAGCCGGACGGGGGGCGGGTTCCAGCAGTACTTC

d_call: TRBD2
clone_size: .
v_call: TRBV29-1
j_call: TRBJ2-3
cdr3_aa: CSVEDWPPLAGGQTDTQYF
cdr3_nt: TGCAGCGTTGAAGATTGGCCCCCCCTAGCGGGGGGGCAGACAGATACGCAGTATTTT

d_call: .
clone_size: .
v_call: TRBV7-2
j_call: TRBJ2-3
cdr3_aa: CASSWGRGYGDTQYF
cdr3_nt: TGTGCCAGCAGCTGGGGCAGGGGTTATGGAGATACGCAGTATTTT

d_call: .
clone_size: few
v_call: TRBV6-1
j_call: TRBJ1-5
cdr3_aa: CASSASRNQPQHF
cdr3_nt: TGTGCCAGCAGTGCCTCGAGGAATCAGCCCCAGCATTTT

d_call: .
clone_size: few
v_call: TRBV7-2
j_call: TRBJ2-5
cdr3_aa: CASSLFGEVGETQYF
cdr3_nt: TGTGCCAGCAGCTTATTCGGGGAAGTTGGGGAGACCCAGTACTTC

d_call: TRBD2
clone_size: once
v_call: TRBV10-1
j_call: TRBJ2-3
cdr3_aa: CASSAGEGPDTQYF
cdr3_nt: TGCGCCAGCAGTGCTGGGGAGGGGCCAGATACGCAGTATTTT

d_call: .
clone_size: .
v_call: TRBV7-9
j_call: TRBJ1-2
cdr3_aa: CASSLVEGRYGYTF
cdr3_nt: TGTGCCAGCAGCTTAGTCGAGGGGCGCTATGGCTACACCTTC

d_call: .
clone_size: .
v_call: TRBV19
j_call: TRBJ2-1
cdr3_aa: CASSIDRYNEQFF
cdr3_nt: TGTGCCAGTAGTATAGACAGATACAATGAGCAGTTCTTC

d_call: TRBD1
clone_size: .
v_call: TRBV11-2
j_call: TRBJ1-1
cdr3_aa: CASSERTGGNTEAFF
cdr3_nt: TGTGCCAGCAGCGAAAGGACAGGGGGGAACACTGAAGCTTTCTTT

d_call: .
clone_size: .
v_call: TRBV6-5
j_call: TRBJ1-4
cdr3_aa: CASSYSTGGLVLFF
cdr3_nt: TGTGCCAGCAGTTACTCGACTGGTGGATTGGTTCTGTTTTTT

d_call: .
clone_size: .
v_call: TRBV4-2
j_call: TRBJ2-2
cdr3_aa: CASRGRRTGEPFF
cdr3_nt: TGTGCCAGCAGGGGACGACGGACCGGGGAGCCGTTTTTT

d_call: TRBD2
clone_size: .
v_call: TRBV5-4
j_call: TRBJ2-5
cdr3_aa: CASSLGPAGGPEETQYF
cdr3_nt: TGTGCCAGCAGCTTGGGGCCAGCGGGGGGCCCAGAAGAGACCCAGTACTTC

d_call: .
clone_size: .
v_call: TRBV6-5
j_call: TRBJ2-3
cdr3_aa: CASSSRRSTDTQYF
cdr3_nt: TGTGCCAGCAGTTCTCGCAGGAGCACAGATACGCAGTATTTT

d_call: .
clone_size: .
v_call: TRBV6-5
j_call: TRBJ1-2
cdr3_aa: CASSTGFSGYTF
cdr3_nt: TGTGCCAGCAGCACAGGGTTTTCGGGCTACACCTTC

d_call: TRBD2
clone_size: .
v_call: TRBV29-1
j_call: TRBJ2-1
cdr3_aa: CSVTPTGGSLNYNEQFF
cdr3_nt: TGCAGCGTGACTCCAACCGGGGGGTCCTTAAACTACAATGAGCAGTTCTTC

d_call: .
clone_size: few
v_call: TRBV7-9
j_call: TRBJ1-2
cdr3_aa: CASSLGKRWGLQGYGYTF
cdr3_nt: TGTGCCAGCAGCTTAGGAAAACGATGGGGTTTACAGGGCTATGGCTACACCTTC

d_call: .
clone_size: .
v_call: TRBV9
j_call: TRBJ1-2
cdr3_aa: CASSVGGVLGDGNYGYTF
cdr3_nt: TGTGCCAGCAGCGTAGGAGGTGTTCTAGGGGACGGAAACTATGGCTACACCTTC

d_call: TRBD2
clone_size: .
v_call: TRBV7-6
j_call: TRBJ2-2
cdr3_aa: CASSLMEASGGSNTGELFF
cdr3_nt: TGTGCCAGCAGCCTTATGGAGGCTAGCGGGGGGTCGAACACCGGGGAGCTGTTTTTT

d_call: .
clone_size: .
v_call: TRBV9
j_call: TRBJ2-7
cdr3_aa: CASSPDGTNSYEQYF
cdr3_nt: TGTGCCAGCAGCCCAGATGGGACAAACTCCTACGAGCAGTACTTC

d_call: TRBD1
clone_size: .
v_call: TRBV6-6
j_call: TRBJ1-1
cdr3_aa: CASSYSNRGHTEAFF
cdr3_nt: TGTGCCAGCAGTTACTCGAACAGGGGGCACACTGAAGCTTTCTTT

d_call: .
clone_size: once
v_call: TRBV25-1
j_call: TRBJ1-2
cdr3_aa: CASSEYGGVTYGYTF
cdr3_nt: TGTGCCAGCAGTGAATATGGGGGAGTAACTTATGGCTACACCTTC

d_call: .
clone_size: .
v_call: TRBV18
j_call: TRBJ1-1
cdr3_aa: CASSPRTANTEAFF
cdr3_nt: TGTGCCAGCTCACCACGGACCGCGAACACTGAAGCTTTCTTT

d_call: TRBD2
clone_size: .
v_call: TRBV25-1
j_call: TRBJ2-3
cdr3_aa: CASSEESLAGGTDTQYF
cdr3_nt: TGTGCCAGCAGTGAAGAGTCTCTAGCGGGGGGCACAGATACGCAGTATTTT

d_call: TRBD1
clone_size: .
v_call: TRBV9
j_call: TRBJ2-7
cdr3_aa: CASSVATGAYEQYF
cdr3_nt: TGTGCCAGCAGCGTAGCTACAGGGGCCTACGAGCAGTACTTC

d_call: TRBD1
clone_size: .
v_call: TRBV28
j_call: TRBJ1-6
cdr3_aa: CASSLIRDSSNSPLHF
cdr3_nt: TGTGCCAGCAGTTTAATCCGGGACAGCTCCAATTCACCCCTCCACTTT

d_call: TRBD1
clone_size: .
v_call: TRBV6-1
j_call: TRBJ2-7
cdr3_aa: CASSTRTGTYEQYF
cdr3_nt: TGTGCCAGCAGTACTCGGACAGGTACCTACGAGCAGTACTTC

d_call: .
clone_size: .
v_call: TRBV18
j_call: TRBJ2-3
cdr3_aa: CASSPNLGDTQYF
cdr3_nt: TGTGCCAGCTCACCCAACTTAGGAGATACGCAGTATTTT

d_call: .
clone_size: .
v_call: TRBV6-6
j_call: TRBJ1-5
cdr3_aa: CASSRTRGGNQPQHF
cdr3_nt: TGTGCCAGCAGTCGAACACGAGGGGGCAATCAGCCCCAGCATTTT

d_call: .
clone_size: .
v_call: TRBV6-6
j_call: TRBJ1-2
cdr3_aa: CASSYLVGGYTF
cdr3_nt: TGTGCCAGCAGTTACTTAGTAGGCGGCTACACCTTC

d_call: TRBD2
clone_size: .
v_call: TRBV2
j_call: TRBJ2-2
cdr3_aa: CACKAGAGTGELFF
cdr3_nt: TGTGCTTGCAAAGCGGGGGCGGGCACCGGGGAGCTGTTTTTT

d_call: .
clone_size: .
v_call: TRBV4-2
j_call: TRBJ2-4
cdr3_aa: CASSQDWGSGVKNIQYF
cdr3_nt: TGTGCCAGCAGCCAAGATTGGGGCTCCGGGGTGAAAAACATTCAGTACTTC

d_call: .
clone_size: once
v_call: TRBV6-5
j_call: TRBJ1-2
cdr3_aa: CASSYEGGSGYTF
cdr3_nt: TGTGCCAGCAGTTACGAGGGAGGGTCTGGCTACACCTTC

d_call: TRBD1
clone_size: few
v_call: TRBV2
j_call: TRBJ1-1
cdr3_aa: CASSDLTGSEAFF
cdr3_nt: TGTGCCAGCAGTGATTTGACAGGGTCCGAAGCTTTCTTT

d_call: .
clone_size: .
v_call: TRBV27
j_call: TRBJ1-3
cdr3_aa: CASSEQTGPGNTIYF
cdr3_nt: TGTGCCAGCAGCGAGCAAACAGGGCCTGGAAACACCATATATTTT

d_call: TRBD1
clone_size: .
v_call: TRBV6-5
j_call: TRBJ1-1
cdr3_aa: CASSSTLATGTTEAFF
cdr3_nt: TGTGCCAGCAGTTCCACCTTAGCGACAGGGACCACTGAAGCTTTCTTT